This T cell receptor (beta chain) was recovered during a study of T cell changes during pregnancy in multiple sclerosis. The assay was immunoSEQ multiplex PCR, and TCRdb's table has in-frame clones only and misses some. Here the sample spans some 56,000 clones, about 94% being singletons. This CDR3 is 12 amino acids long. The germline V gene has CDR1 MDHEN and CDR2 SYDVKM. This chain uses TRBV28 with TRBJ2-7; 8 bases are shared with TRBD1. The source was peripheral blood, collected in the third trimester of pregnancy. The sequence was collected from a female donor in good health, enrolled as a control in a pregnancy study. This CDR3 is CVSGTGRDEQYF. In nucleotides, the CDR3 is TGTGTCTCGGGGACAGGTAGGGACGAGCAGTACTTC.